The 12 T cell receptor beta chains given below trace back to one sample, sequenced in a study of blood T cell repertoires in COVID-19. Assay: immunoSEQ multiplex PCR; the TCRdb copy retains only in-frame clones and omits some. The sample lists about 70,000 clones, about 90% occurring once. Source material: peripheral blood. These receptors were taken from a human donor in a cohort sampled during active COVID-19.

The chain has TRBV27 and TRBJ1-6, with D possibly matching TRBD1 (5 bases). The CDR3 runs 15 residues. The germline V gene encodes CDR1 MNHEY and CDR2 SMNVEV (reference sequence). V lost 6 bases to trimming and J lost 9 bases, with 18 bases between them. The CDR3, as DNA: TGTGCCAGCAGAAACTTACAGGTAGACCCTTCACCCCTCCACTTT. Translating gives CASRNLQVDPSPLHF.

The V gene is TRBV4-1, the J gene TRBJ2-7; the match to TRBD1 covers 10 bases. The germline CDR1 and CDR2 sequences are MGHRA and YSYEKL. V was pared by 2 bases and J by 2 bases, with 9 bases of the junction left unmatched. CDR3 size: 17 residues. The DNA for the CDR3 is TGCGCCAGCAGCCAAACCGCCGGGACAGGGGCCGCCTACGAGCAGTACTTC. This encodes CASSQTAGTGAAYEQYF.

The genes are TRBV19 and TRBJ1-1; D might be TRBD1 (6 bases). CDR3 length: 16 residues. The germline gives CDR1 LNHDA, CDR2 SQIVND (reference sequence). Trimming stripped 5 bases from V and 1 base from J, with 17 bases between. The CDR3 sequence: CASSPSAPGQNTEAFF. CDR3 DNA: TGTGCCAGTAGTCCGTCCGCACCGGGACAGAACACTGAAGCTTTCTTT.

This clone has only a few counts. The chain joins TRBV6-2 or TRBV6-3 to TRBJ1-5, with 8 positions matching TRBD1. Germline assignment: CDR1 MNHEY and CDR2 SVGEGT. There are 15 residues in the CDR3. The J segment lost 4 bases and the V segment lost 5 bases, leaving 7 bases of the junction unmatched. The CDR3 spells CASSLLTGGNQPQHF. DNA for the CDR3: TGTGCCAGCAGTCTCCTAACAGGGGGGAATCAGCCCCAGCATTTT.

This clone was picked up a small number of times. The chain employs TRBV7-9 and TRBJ1-3; TRBD1 is a possible D gene (6 bases). Germline V lookup: CDR1 SEHNR, CDR2 FQNEAQ (reference sequence). The CDR3 extends over 13 amino acids. The V and J ends lost 3 bases and 4 bases respectively, with 7 bases between them. The DNA of the CDR3 is TGTGCCAGCAGCTTGGGGGCAGGAAACACCATATATTTT. Amino acids: CASSLGAGNTIYF.

The chain joins TRBV7-9 to TRBJ2-1; 16 positions agree with TRBD2. The germline V gene has CDR1 SEHNR and CDR2 FQNEAQ (reference sequence). The CDR3 is 17 amino acids. Trimming took 4 bases from V and 4 from J; bases not matched to a gene: 4. CDR3 coding DNA: TGTGCCAGCAGCTACGGGACTAGCGGGGGGGCGTACAATGAGCAGTTCTTC. The encoded protein is CASSYGTSGGAYNEQFF.

The CDR3 coding sequence is TGCAGCGTCTCAGCCAGGATGAACACTGAAGCTTTCTTT. Protein: CSVSARMNTEAFF. The chain couples TRBV29-1 to TRBJ1-1, with D hard to call. Trimming took 6 bases from V and 0 from J, leaving 11 bases between them. The CDR3 is 13 amino acids. Germline assignment: CDR1 SQVTM and CDR2 ANQGSEA.

J is TRBJ2-7 and V is TRBV2; 9 bases match TRBD1. The germline V gene has CDR1 SNHLY and CDR2 FYNNEI. This CDR3 is built from 16 residues. V shed 2 bases, J shed 2 bases, and the junction held 7 bases outside the gene matches. The CDR3: CASSESADRGTYEQYF. The CDR3 bases are TGTGCCAGCAGTGAATCGGCGGACAGGGGAACCTACGAGCAGTACTTC.

This chain joins TRBV19 and TRBJ1-1; 9 bases are a match to TRBD1. V trimming: 5 bases; J trimming: 6 bases; junction bases outside the gene matches: 13. Germline V gene sequence: CDR1 LNHDA, CDR2 SQIVND (reference sequence). This CDR3 contains 16 residues. CDR3 in amino acids: CASSASPGQGLPEAFF. Written as DNA, the CDR3 is TGTGCCAGTAGTGCCTCCCCGGGACAGGGTTTACCTGAAGCTTTCTTT.

This chain links TRBV7-9 with TRBJ2-3; D is possibly TRBD1 (6 bases). CDR1 is SEHNR and CDR2 is FQNEAQ in the germline V gene (reference sequence). This CDR3 region has 16 residues. The V gene lost 4 bases and the J gene lost 2 bases, with 16 bases spanning the gap. CDR3 DNA sequence: TGTGCCAGCAGCTGGCCGCTAGGGGGATCCACAGATACGCAGTATTTT. Its translation is CASSWPLGGSTDTQYF.

This clone was recorded once. The chain links TRBV5-1 to TRBJ2-1; 15 nucleotides agree with TRBD2. Germline assignment: CDR1 SGHRS and CDR2 YFSETQ. V was pared by 6 bases and J by 10 bases, with 11 bases of the junction left unmatched. The CDR3 loop spans 16 amino acids. This CDR3 reads CASIEGLAGGTGEQFF. The CDR3 DNA reads TGCGCCAGCATTGAGGGACTAGCGGGGGGTACAGGCGAGCAGTTCTTC.

The sample holds one count of this clone. The rearrangement joins TRBV2 to TRBJ1-6; no firm D call. Germline assignment: CDR1 SNHLY and CDR2 FYNNEI. Trimming removed 7 bases at V and 0 bases at J, with 10 bases between. The CDR3 consists of 15 residues. CDR3 nucleotides: TGTGCCAGCATAGTGGTTAACTCCTATAATTCACCCCTCCACTTT. Translation: CASIVVNSYNSPLHF. The full variable domain, completed using reference TRBV2 and TRBJ1-6, is EPEVTQTPSHQVTQMGQEVILRCVPISNHLYFYWYRQILGQKVEFLVSFYNNEISEKSEIFDDQFSVERPDGSNFTLKIRSTKLEDSAMYFCASIVVNSYNSPLHFGNGTRLTVT.